These 3 T cell receptor beta chains were sequenced from one sample in a study of neurological immune-mediated disorders. TCRdb independently ran MiXCR on the 5' RACE reads; one entry per CDR3 protein. This table holds tens of thousands of distinct CDR3 sequences, less than 15% found once. What was sequenced was PBMCs. The receptors come from a woman between 50 and 59 years old with HTLV-1-associated myelopathy (HAM/TSP).

Note on this clonotype: A read error may account for a junction end that differs from germline. The gene calls are TRBV5-1 and TRBJ1-4; 7 nucleotides line up with TRBD1. Germline values: CDR1 SGHRS, CDR2 YFSETQ. The CDR3 extends over 15 amino acids. The CDR3 sequence: CATSPRQGGGEKLFF. DNA of the CDR3: TGCGCCACCAGCCCCAGACAGGGTGGGGGTGAAAAACTGTTTTTT.

Many counts were recorded for this clonotype. The chain has TRBV10-2 and TRBJ1-1, with unresolved D. V lost 6 bases to trimming and J lost 3 bases, with 5 bases between them. Germline loops: CDR1 WSHSY, CDR2 SAAADI. The CDR3 runs to 11 residues. Here the CDR3 DNA reads TGCGCCAGCAGCGGGGACACTGAAGCTTTCTTT. It yields the protein CASSGDTEAFF.

This clonotype was observed at least ten times. The J gene is TRBJ2-4, the V gene TRBV5-1; D tentatively fits TRBD1 or TRBD2 (6 bases each). Germline V gene sequence: CDR1 SGHRS, CDR2 YFSETQ. This CDR3 is built from 16 residues. Trimming pared 2 bases from V and 6 bases from J, leaving 18 bases between. CDR3 loop: CASSFGGRTLGNIQYF. CDR3 bases: TGCGCCAGCAGCTTCGGGGGCCGGACGCTGGGAAACATTCAGTACTTC.